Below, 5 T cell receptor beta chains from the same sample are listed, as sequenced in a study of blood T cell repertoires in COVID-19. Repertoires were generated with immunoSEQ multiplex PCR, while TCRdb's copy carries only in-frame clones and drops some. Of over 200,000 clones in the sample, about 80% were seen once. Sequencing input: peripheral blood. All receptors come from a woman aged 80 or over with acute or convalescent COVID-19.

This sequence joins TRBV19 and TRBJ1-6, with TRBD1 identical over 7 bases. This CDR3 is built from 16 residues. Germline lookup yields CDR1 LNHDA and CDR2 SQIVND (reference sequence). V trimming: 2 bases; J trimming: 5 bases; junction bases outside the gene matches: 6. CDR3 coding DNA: TGTGCCAGTAGTATACAACCGACAGGGAATAATTCACCCCTCCACTTT. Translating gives CASSIQPTGNNSPLHF.

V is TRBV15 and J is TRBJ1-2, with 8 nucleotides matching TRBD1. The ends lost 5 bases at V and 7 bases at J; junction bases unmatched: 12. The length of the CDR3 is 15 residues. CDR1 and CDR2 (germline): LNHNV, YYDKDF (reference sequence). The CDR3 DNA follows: TGTGCCACCAGCTGGCTTACTCAGGGGGCGCGTGGCTACACCTTC. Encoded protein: CATSWLTQGARGYTF.

The CDR3 region has the DNA TGTGCCAGCAGCCCGATAGACAGACCACTCTATGGCTACACCTTC. This encodes CASSPIDRPLYGYTF. The rearrangement links TRBV13 to TRBJ1-2; weak D call: TRBD1 (5 bases). Trimming took 5 bases from V and 4 from J, leaving 17 bases between them. Looked up from germline, CDR1 is PRHDT and CDR2 is FYEKMQ (reference sequence). This CDR3 comprises 15 residues.

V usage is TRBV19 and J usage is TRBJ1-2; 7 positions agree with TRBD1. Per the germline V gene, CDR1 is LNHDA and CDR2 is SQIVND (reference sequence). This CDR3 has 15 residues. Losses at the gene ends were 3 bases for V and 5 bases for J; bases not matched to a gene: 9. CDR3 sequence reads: CASSIRGQAGYGYTF. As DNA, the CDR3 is TGTGCCAGTAGTATTAGAGGACAGGCTGGTTATGGCTACACCTTC.

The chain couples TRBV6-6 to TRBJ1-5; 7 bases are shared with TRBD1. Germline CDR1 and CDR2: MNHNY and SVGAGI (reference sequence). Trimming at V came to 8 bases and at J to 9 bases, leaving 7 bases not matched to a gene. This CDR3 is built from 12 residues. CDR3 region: CASGTGVAPQHF. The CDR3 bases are TGTGCCAGCGGCACAGGGGTTGCGCCCCAGCATTTT.